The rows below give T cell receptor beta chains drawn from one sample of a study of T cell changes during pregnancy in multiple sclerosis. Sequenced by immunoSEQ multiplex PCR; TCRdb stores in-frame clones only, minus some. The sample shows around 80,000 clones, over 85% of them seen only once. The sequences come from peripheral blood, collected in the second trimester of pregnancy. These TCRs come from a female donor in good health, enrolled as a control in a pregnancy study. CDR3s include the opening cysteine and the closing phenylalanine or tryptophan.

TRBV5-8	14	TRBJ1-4	CASSLVGAVEKLFF
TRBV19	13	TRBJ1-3	CASSSGAGNTIYF
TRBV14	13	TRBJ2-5	CASSQAGQETQYF
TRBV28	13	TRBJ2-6	CASSRAGANVLTF
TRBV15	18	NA	CATSREGIAGQLAYEQYF
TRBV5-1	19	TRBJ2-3	CASSLVGLAGGPSTDTQYF
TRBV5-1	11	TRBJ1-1	CASSQGSEAFF
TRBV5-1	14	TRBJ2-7	CASSSTRRTYEQYF
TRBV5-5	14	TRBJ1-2	CASSPGQANYGYTF
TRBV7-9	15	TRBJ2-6	CASSLRGSGANVLTF
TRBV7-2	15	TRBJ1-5	CASSPWTGSNQPQHF
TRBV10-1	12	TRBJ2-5	CASPEGRETQYF
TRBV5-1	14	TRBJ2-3	CASSSISRTDTQYF